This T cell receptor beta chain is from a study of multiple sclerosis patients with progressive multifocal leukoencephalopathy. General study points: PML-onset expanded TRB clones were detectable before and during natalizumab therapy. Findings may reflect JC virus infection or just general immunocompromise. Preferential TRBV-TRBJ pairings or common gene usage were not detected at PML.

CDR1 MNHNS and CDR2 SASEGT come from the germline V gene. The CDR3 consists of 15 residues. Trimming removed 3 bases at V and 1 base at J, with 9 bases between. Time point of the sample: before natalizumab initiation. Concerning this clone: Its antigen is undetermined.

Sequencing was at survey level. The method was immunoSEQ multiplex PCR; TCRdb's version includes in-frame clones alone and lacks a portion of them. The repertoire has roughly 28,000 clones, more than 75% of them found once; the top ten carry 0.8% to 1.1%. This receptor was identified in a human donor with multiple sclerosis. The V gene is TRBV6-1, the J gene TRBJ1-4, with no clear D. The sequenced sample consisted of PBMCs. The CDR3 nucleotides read TGTGCCAGCAGTGAGCGCCGAGAAACTAATGAAAAACTGTTTTTT. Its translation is CASSERRETNEKLFF.